This TCR beta chain was retrieved from a study of blood T cell repertoires in COVID-19. TCRdb keeps only in-frame clones here, not all; method: immunoSEQ multiplex PCR. The table lists 120,000 to 150,000 clones, about 88% of them singletons. Germline V gives CDR1 MNHEY, CDR2 SVGAGI. The V end was cut by 6 bases, the J end by 4 bases, with 16 bases between. The CDR3 covers 15 residues. The gene calls are TRBV6-5 and TRBJ1-3; TRBD1 is a possible D gene (6 bases). Sample: peripheral blood. The TCR sequence derives from a human donor with acute or convalescent COVID-19. The donor label of this sample is uncertain. This CDR3 reads CASSRGQSPGNTIYF. The CDR3 DNA is TGTGCCAGCAGCCGAGGACAGAGCCCAGGAAACACCATATATTTT.